Below are 22 T cell receptor gamma chains sequenced from a single sample in a study of human gamma delta and Vdelta1 T cells. Their target antigens are unknown. TCRdb redid clone calling on the PCR reads using CATT. The sample includes almost 9,000 gamma-chain clones, around 50% of them seen just once. Specimen: Vdelta1 gamma-delta T cells from blood grown in culture (DOT cells). The receptors stem from a human donor in good health.

J is TRGJ1 or TRGJ2 and V is TRGV3. V shed 3 bases and J 5 bases; nucleotides not matched to a gene: 7. CDR1 and CDR2 (germline): VTNTFY, YDVSTARD (reference sequence). The CDR3 is 13 amino acids. The CDR3 bases are TGTGCCACCTGGGACCAAGCGGATTATAAGAAACTCTTT. Its translation: CATWDQADYKKLF.

Regarding this clone: Just one base apart from a much larger clone, this may be a read error. Other DNA sequences within the sample encode an identical CDR3. The J gene is TRGJ1 or TRGJ2, the V gene TRGV9. The length of the CDR3 is 13 residues. The germline gives CDR1 GITISATS, CDR2 ISYDGTV (reference sequence). J lost 3 bases, V lost 1 base, and 3 bases had no gene match. CDR3 region: CALWEVSYYKKLF. Here the CDR3 DNA reads TGTGCCTTGTGGGAGGTCTCTTATTATAAGAAACTCTTT.

This clone came up a few times. The chain couples TRGV10 to TRGJP1. TRGV10 counts as an open reading frame of uncertain function. The CDR3 contains 14 residues. V lost 8 bases to trimming and J lost 4 bases; unmatched junction nucleotides: 8. CDR3 in amino acids: CAAWDLSTGWFKIF. The CDR3 DNA follows: TGTGCTGCGTGGGATTTAAGCACTGGTTGGTTCAAGATATTT.

J is TRGJ1 or TRGJ2 and V is TRGV10. TRGV10 is known as an ORF, though its function is uncertain. Losses at the gene ends were 8 bases for V and 7 bases for J; bases not matched to a gene: 6. This CDR3 has 11 amino acids. The CDR3 region is CAAWDEYKKLF. In nucleotides, the CDR3 is TGTGCTGCGTGGGATGAGTATAAGAAACTCTTT.

This chain joins TRGV2 and TRGJ1 or TRGJ2. Germline-derived CDR1 and CDR2 are EGSNGY and YDSYNSKV. The trim removed 0 bases at V and 12 bases at J, leaving 5 bases unmatched. This CDR3 is built from 11 residues. The CDR3 sequence: CATWDGPGKLF. The CDR3 region has the DNA TGTGCCACCTGGGACGGGCCTGGGAAACTCTTT.

The chain carries TRGV3 and TRGJ1 or TRGJ2. The V gene end was trimmed by 5 bases and the J gene end by 12 bases; junction bases not matched to a gene: 10. CDR1 is VTNTFY and CDR2 is YDVSTARD in the germline V gene (reference sequence). CDR3 length: 11 residues. CDR3: CATWVRGGKLF. The CDR3 DNA is TGTGCCACCTGGGTCCGGGGGGGGAAACTCTTT.

This chain links TRGV4 with TRGJ1 or TRGJ2. CDR1 and CDR2 from the germline V gene are EGSTGY and YDSYTSSV. Trimming took 2 bases from V and 6 from J; bases not matched to a gene: 10. The CDR3 runs to 14 residues. This chain's CDR3 is CATWDARYPYKKLF. CDR3 nucleotides: TGTGCCACCTGGGATGCCCGCTATCCTTATAAGAAACTCTTT.

The chain is built from TRGV9 and TRGJ1 or TRGJ2. The CDR3 covers 12 residues. J lost 7 bases, V lost 2 bases, and 5 bases had no gene match. Germline CDR1 GITISATS, CDR2 ISYDGTV (reference sequence). Written as DNA, the CDR3 is TGTGCCTTGTGGGAGGATGGCTATAAGAAACTCTTT. Encoded protein: CALWEDGYKKLF.

This chain connects TRGV3 to TRGJ1 or TRGJ2. Germline CDR1 VTNTFY, CDR2 YDVSTARD (reference sequence). The CDR3 runs 13 residues. The trim removed 2 bases at V and 1 base at J, leaving 2 bases unmatched. As DNA, the CDR3 is TGTGCCACCTGGGACATTAATTATTATAAGAAACTCTTT. This translates into CATWDINYYKKLF.

In its sample, this clone was seen a few times. The same CDR3 also results from other DNA sequences found in this sample. The gene calls are TRGV8 and TRGJ1 or TRGJ2. V shed 3 bases, J shed 2 bases, and the junction held 4 bases outside the gene matches. From germline, CDR1 is VENAVY and CDR2 YDSYNSRV. The CDR3 totals 13 residues. The CDR3 loop reads CATWDRYYYKKLF. The CDR3 coding sequence is TGTGCCACCTGGGATCGGTATTATTATAAGAAACTCTTT.

This clone was counted only a few times. The chain recombines TRGV3 with TRGJ1 or TRGJ2. The germline CDR1 and CDR2 sequences are VTNTFY and YDVSTARD (reference sequence). V lost 5 bases and J lost 8; bases outside the gene matches: 12. The CDR3 covers 13 residues. CDR3 sequence reads: CATWGPLWDKKLF. The CDR3 bases are TGTGCCACCTGGGGACCCCTATGGGATAAGAAACTCTTT.

The V and J genes are TRGV2 and TRGJ1 or TRGJ2. J gave up 8 bases and V 2 bases, and 6 bases lay outside the gene matches. Germline V gene lookup returns CDR1 EGSNGY and CDR2 YDSYNSKV. The CDR3 totals 12 residues. CDR3 sequence reads: CATWDANDKKLF. CDR3 sequence (DNA): TGTGCCACCTGGGACGCGAACGATAAGAAACTCTTT.

The genes are TRGV3 and TRGJ1 or TRGJ2. V lost 8 bases, J lost 5 bases, and 9 bases stayed unmatched. CDR1 VTNTFY and CDR2 YDVSTARD come from the germline V gene (reference sequence). This CDR3 has 12 amino acids. The CDR3 region has the DNA TGTGCCACCTCCCGAGGGGATTATAAGAAACTCTTT. As protein: CATSRGDYKKLF.

The chain employs TRGV8 and TRGJ1 or TRGJ2. The CDR3 has 12 amino acids. Looked up from germline, CDR1 is VENAVY and CDR2 is YDSYNSRV. Trimming removed 1 base from V and 7 bases from J; junction bases left unmatched: 4. The CDR3 here is CATWDRQYKKLF. CDR3 nucleotides: TGTGCCACCTGGGATAGACAATATAAGAAACTCTTT.

The J gene is TRGJ1 or TRGJ2, the V gene TRGV5. Germline V gives CDR1 VINAFY, CDR2 YDVSNSKD. The junction had 13 bases not matched to a gene; V was cut back by 2 bases and J by 0 bases. The CDR3 has 17 amino acids. CDR3 sequence reads: CATWDTKFLRNYYKKLF. As DNA, the CDR3 is TGTGCCACCTGGGACACCAAATTCCTAAGGAATTATTATAAGAAACTCTTT.

The chain couples TRGV2 to TRGJ1 or TRGJ2. Trimming cost V 0 bases and J 6 bases; bases outside gene matches: 14. CDR1 is EGSNGY and CDR2 is YDSYNSKV in the germline V gene. The CDR3 is 16 residues long. CDR3 sequence (DNA): TGTGCCACCTGGGACGGGCCGGCTTCGTATTCTTATAAGAAACTCTTT. This translates into CATWDGPASYSYKKLF.

V gene TRGV8 combines with J gene TRGJ1 or TRGJ2. There are 13 residues in the CDR3. V lost 5 bases to trimming and J lost 0 bases; unmatched junction nucleotides: 4. Germline CDR1 VENAVY, CDR2 YDSYNSRV. The CDR3 is CATWGENYYKKLF. CDR3 nucleotide sequence: TGTGCCACCTGGGGGGAGAATTATTATAAGAAACTCTTT.

The V call is TRGV4, the J call TRGJ1 or TRGJ2. V trimming: 1 base; J trimming: 9 bases; junction bases outside the gene matches: 6. Germline V gene data show CDR1 as EGSTGY and CDR2 as YDSYTSSV. This CDR3 region has 12 residues. The CDR3 DNA is TGTGCCACCTGGGATGGCCCACTTAAGAAACTCTTT. This gives the protein CATWDGPLKKLF.

Regarding this clone: Sequence at one end of the junction differs from germline and may be a read error. Within the sample, other DNA sequences also encode this same CDR3. V usage is TRGV9 and J usage is TRGJ1 or TRGJ2. The CDR3 is 14 residues long. Germline CDR1 and CDR2: GITISATS and ISYDGTV (reference sequence). CDR3 region: CALWELAGYYKKLF. Written as DNA, the CDR3 is TGTGCCTTGTGGGAGCTTGCAGGTTATTATAAGAAACTGTTC.

This chain uses TRGV4 with TRGJ1 or TRGJ2. V trimming: 8 bases; J trimming: 11 bases; junction bases outside the gene matches: 9. Germline CDR1 EGSTGY, CDR2 YDSYTSSV. The CDR3 has 10 residues. The CDR3 nucleotides are TGTGCCACCTATTTGGACGAGAAACTCTTT. The encoded protein is CATYLDEKLF.

This clone was seen more than once but under ten times. V gene TRGV4 combines with J gene TRGJ1 or TRGJ2. The CDR3 extends over 14 amino acids. The trim removed 5 bases at V and 2 bases at J, leaving 9 bases unmatched. Germline CDR1 reads EGSTGY; CDR2 reads YDSYTSSV. The CDR3 here is CATWGIGDYYKKLF. CDR3 bases: TGTGCCACCTGGGGGATTGGAGATTATTATAAGAAACTCTTT.

As to this clone: This same CDR3 is encoded by further DNA sequences in the sample. This chain connects TRGV4 to TRGJ1 or TRGJ2. V lost 1 base, J lost 2 bases, and 5 bases stayed unmatched. The length of the CDR3 is 14 residues. Germline CDR1 reads EGSTGY; CDR2 reads YDSYTSSV. The CDR3 nucleotides read TGTGCCACCTGGGATGGAAGAGATTATTATAAGAAACTCTTT. Protein: CATWDGRDYYKKLF.